This T cell receptor (beta chain) comes out of a study of T cell responses to AZD1222 COVID-19 vaccine. Study-wide findings and caveats: Baseline seropositives among AZD1222 recipients totaled only five or six. Donors were mostly white British, more females; clonal diversity possibly underestimated. Across spike, vaccine-associated CD4 TCRs were found, dominant at 160-218 and 743-854.

Assay used: immunoSEQ multiplex PCR; TCRdb lists only in-frame clones, some missing. The table has approximately 150,000 clones, roughly 92% seen once. About this clone itself: Its antigen is unidentified.

V lost 4 bases and J lost 4; bases outside the gene matches: 3. This CDR3 has 15 amino acids. In germline, CDR1 is LGHNA, CDR2 YSLEER. Samples with a second dose at about 4 or about 12 weeks were pooled together. The J gene is TRBJ2-1, the V gene TRBV4-3; TRBD2 matches at 11 bases. The receptor was derived from an adult who received the AZD1222 COVID-19 vaccine. This material consisted of peripheral blood, taken 28 days after the second AZD1222 dose. This chain's CDR3 is CASSPGLADYNEQFF. The CDR3 bases are TGCGCCAGCAGCCCGGGACTAGCGGATTACAATGAGCAGTTCTTC.